Here is one T cell receptor beta chain with its context. This CDR3 region has 15 residues. Trimming took off 1 base at V and 4 bases at J, with 17 bases between the two ends. The germline CDR1 and CDR2 sequences are SQVTM and ANQGSEA. The sample is drawn from a study of patients and donors after allogeneic stem cell transplantation. TCRdb passed the RT-PCR reads through MiXCR, listing each CDR3 protein once. The table shows some 880,000 distinct CDR3 sequences, with 15% to 20% occurring only once. The rearrangement joins TRBV29-1 to TRBJ2-7; D uncertain. This clonotype was sampled from a human donor who was either an allogeneic HSCT recipient or a stem cell or donor lymphocyte infusion donor (not recorded which). It is not recorded whose cells these are; they may come from a transplant donor. Specimen: blood, either unsorted or a sorted T cell fraction (not recorded which). The CDR3 here is CSVEGKSPGRYEQYF. The CDR3 DNA follows: TGCAGCGTTGAAGGGAAGTCCCCCGGTCGGTACGAGCAGTACTTC.